The source of this TCR beta chain is a study of blood T cell repertoires in COVID-19. Study context: In each case, the material was cDNA or gDNA derived from T cells, B-cell-depleted T cells, or PBMCs.

V gave up 4 bases and J gave up 3 bases; unmatched junction bases: 3. The CDR3 runs 14 residues. Per germline, CDR1 LNHDA and CDR2 SQIVND (reference sequence). As handled by the study authors: Estimation of nucleated cell counts was performed using reference gene primer amplification. Clones were read by immunoSEQ multiplex PCR, and TCRdb kept only the in-frame ones, dropping some. V and J calls and clone size come straight from that table; D and trimming were deduced from the DNA. Found here are fewer than 150,000 clones, more than 80% of them singletons; the top ten hold over 7.5%. The sequenced sample was peripheral blood. The J gene is TRBJ2-1, the V gene TRBV19; TRBD1 agrees at 7 bases. The sequence came from a woman of 80 years or more in a cohort sampled during active or convalescent COVID-19. For the CDR3, the DNA is TGTGCCAGTAGTAAGGGGACAGTCTACAATGAGCAGTTCTTC. Translating it yields CASSKGTVYNEQFF.